Listed below are T cell receptor beta chains from one sample, sequenced in a study of cytomegalovirus exposure and HLA in healthy donors. Profiling relied on immunoSEQ multiplex PCR, and the TCRdb table lists in-frame clones only, not all of them. Of approximately 100,000 clones in the sample, roughly 60% were seen once. The material sequenced was PBMCs. These receptors were collected from a human donor in good health. The CDR3 runs from the conserved cysteine through the conserved F or W. D genes are given only for firm matches. Rows give clone size only sometimes, using once, few, many, or a class for an expanded clone.

v_gene: TRBV5-1
d_gene: TRBD1
j_gene: TRBJ1-2
abundance: NA
CDR3aa: CASSYDKTGTVAYGYTF
CDR3nt: TGCGCCAGCAGCTACGATAAAACCGGGACAGTGGCCTATGGCTACACCTTC

v_gene: TRBV7-8
d_gene: NA
j_gene: TRBJ2-7
abundance: once
CDR3aa: CASSGAPRNYEQYF
CDR3nt: TGTGCCAGCAGCGGAGCCCCTCGAAACTACGAGCAGTACTTC

v_gene: TRBV5-1
d_gene: TRBD2
j_gene: TRBJ2-3
abundance: NA
CDR3aa: CASSLAGLAGGPDTQYF
CDR3nt: TGCGCCAGCAGCTTGGCCGGACTAGCGGGGGGCCCAGATACGCAGTATTTT

v_gene: TRBV7-3
d_gene: NA
j_gene: TRBJ1-1
abundance: NA
CDR3aa: CASSFVANTEAFF
CDR3nt: TGTGCCAGCAGCTTTGTGGCTAACACTGAAGCTTTCTTT

v_gene: TRBV7-2
d_gene: NA
j_gene: TRBJ1-2
abundance: once
CDR3aa: CASSLASAGTYGYTF
CDR3nt: TGTGCCAGCAGCTTAGCGTCCGCAGGCACCTATGGCTACACCTTC

v_gene: TRBV6-5
d_gene: NA
j_gene: TRBJ2-1
abundance: once
CDR3aa: CASSYLAANEQFF
CDR3nt: TGTGCCAGCAGTTACTTAGCGGCCAATGAGCAGTTCTTC

v_gene: TRBV30
d_gene: TRBD1
j_gene: TRBJ1-5
abundance: NA
CDR3aa: CAWSRSGTGNQPQHF
CDR3nt: TGTGCCTGGAGTCGCTCCGGGACAGGGAATCAGCCCCAGCATTTT

v_gene: TRBV5-1
d_gene: NA
j_gene: TRBJ1-1
abundance: once
CDR3aa: CASSLVTGMSTEAFF
CDR3nt: TGCGCCAGCAGCTTGGTGACGGGGATGAGCACTGAAGCTTTCTTT

v_gene: TRBV19
d_gene: NA
j_gene: TRBJ1-5
abundance: NA
CDR3aa: CASSYSWGGDQPQHF
CDR3nt: TGTGCCAGTAGTTATAGTTGGGGGGGGGATCAGCCCCAGCATTTT

v_gene: TRBV4-1
d_gene: NA
j_gene: TRBJ2-2
abundance: NA
CDR3aa: CASSQDRGAGTGELFF
CDR3nt: TGCGCCAGCAGCCAAGATCGGGGGGCGGGTACCGGGGAGCTGTTTTTT

v_gene: TRBV7-3
d_gene: NA
j_gene: TRBJ2-5
abundance: NA
CDR3aa: CASSPGGRETQYF
CDR3nt: TGTGCCAGCAGCCCGGGGGGCCGGGAGACCCAGTACTTC

v_gene: TRBV6-5
d_gene: NA
j_gene: TRBJ1-5
abundance: NA
CDR3aa: CASSREFNQPQHF
CDR3nt: TGTGCCAGCAGTAGGGAGTTCAATCAGCCCCAGCATTTT

v_gene: TRBV6-5
d_gene: NA
j_gene: TRBJ1-2
abundance: once
CDR3aa: CASSPGGVWGYTF
CDR3nt: TGTGCTAGCAGCCCGGGCGGGGTTTGGGGCTACACCTTC

v_gene: TRBV27
d_gene: TRBD2
j_gene: TRBJ2-1
abundance: NA
CDR3aa: CASSPLGWRGGLDEQFF
CDR3nt: TGTGCCAGCAGTCCCCTCGGGTGGCGGGGGGGGTTGGATGAGCAGTTCTTC